Below are 27 T cell receptor beta chains sequenced from a single sample in a study of T and B cells in COVID-19 patients (dated by TCRdb to about 2020). TRB repertoires were amplified from 250-500 ng of genomic DNA extracted from blood. Sequencing used an Illumina MiSeq. TRB rearrangements were amplified by multiplex PCR with BIOMED2 TRB-A/B primer pools. Clones were called with MiXCR by TCRdb after fastp trimmed the public reads at Q25, and only in-frame beta chains were retained. Every entry covers one CDR3 protein and lists the most common genes and DNA from its rows. Recorded for this sample are around 28,000 distinct CDR3 sequences; roughly 33% of them occurred a single time. Of the sample, 1.7% falls within the top ten clones. Material for sequencing was blood. The receptors were sampled from a human donor who had recovered from COVID-19.

This clonotype appeared a few times. This sequence joins TRBV20-1 and TRBJ2-5, with D perhaps TRBD2 (6 bases). Germline V gene data show CDR1 as DFQATT and CDR2 as SNEGSKA (reference sequence). V was pared by 0 bases and J by 5 bases, with 10 bases between. This CDR3 contains 13 residues. As DNA, the CDR3 is TGCAGTGCTAGAGAACATCGGGGGGAGACCCAGTACTTC. Its protein is CSAREHRGETQYF.

By frequency in the sample, this clonotype is medium-sized. The CDR3 DNA sequence: TGTGCCAGCGGGAGACAGGGGGCTAACGGGGAGCTGTTTTTT. Protein product: CASGRQGANGELFF. This chain links TRBV6-5 with TRBJ2-2; TRBD1 aligns across 10 bases. The CDR3 runs to 14 residues. Germline CDR1 reads MNHEY; CDR2 reads SVGAGI. V shed 8 bases and J 7 bases; nucleotides not matched to a gene: 7.

The V call is TRBV19, the J call TRBJ1-1, with D perhaps matching TRBD1 (6 bases). The CDR3 runs 14 residues. Germline CDR1 and CDR2: LNHDA and SQIVND (reference sequence). V lost 6 bases and J lost 6, with 17 bases in between. In nucleotides, the CDR3 is TGTGCCAGTAGGGTAGCTACAGGGTCGGCTGAAGCTTTCTTT. It yields the protein CASRVATGSAEAFF.

The V call is TRBV24-1, the J call TRBJ2-2; D could derive from TRBD1 or TRBD2 (5 bases each). V lost 0 bases and J 0 bases, leaving 10 bases between the germline ends. The length of the CDR3 is 17 residues. In germline, CDR1 is KGHDR, CDR2 SFDVKD. CDR3 sequence (DNA): TGTGCCACCAGTGATTTGATGGGACCCGCGAACACCGGGGAGCTGTTTTTT. Its protein is CATSDLMGPANTGELFF.

This clonotype rates as medium-sized. The chain employs TRBV29-1 and TRBJ2-1; tentative D call: TRBD2 (5 bases). Germline lookup yields CDR1 SQVTM and CDR2 ANQGSEA. This CDR3 has 17 residues. The germline V and J ends were trimmed by 6 bases and 0 bases, with 21 bases remaining between them. The DNA of the CDR3 is TGCAGCGTCGAGCTAGCTACCGTCTTGAGCTCCTACAATGAGCAGTTCTTC. Amino acid sequence: CSVELATVLSSYNEQFF.

The V gene is TRBV5-6, the J gene TRBJ1-2, with TRBD1 as a possible D gene (5 bases). V lost 4 bases to trimming and J lost 3 bases, with 16 bases between them. The CDR3 runs 15 residues. From germline, CDR1 is SGHDT and CDR2 YYEEEE. The CDR3 DNA follows: TGTGCCAGCAGCCCCCCGATAGGGGTACACTATGGCTACACCTTC. As protein: CASSPPIGVHYGYTF.

The rearrangement links TRBV6-6 to TRBJ2-6; D not resolved. This CDR3 is 16 amino acids long. From germline, CDR1 is MNHNY and CDR2 SVGAGI (reference sequence). Trimming pared 1 base from V and 4 bases from J, leaving 11 bases between. CDR3 region: CASSYWVGSGANVLTF. In nucleotides, the CDR3 is TGTGCCAGCAGTTACTGGGTGGGGTCCGGGGCCAACGTCCTGACTTTC.

The rearrangement uses TRBV6-2 or TRBV6-3 and TRBJ1-2, with 8 nucleotides matching TRBD1. Germline V gives CDR1 MNHEY, CDR2 SVGEGT. This CDR3 region has 13 residues. The ends lost 5 bases at V and 3 bases at J; junction bases unmatched: 2. In DNA, the CDR3 is TGTGCCAGCAGTGCGGGACAGGACTATGGCTACACCTTC. Translation: CASSAGQDYGYTF.

The chain uses TRBV20-1 and TRBJ1-4; D not certain. Per the germline V gene, CDR1 is DFQATT and CDR2 is SNEGSKA (reference sequence). The CDR3 spans 14 residues. Between the trimmed V and J ends, which lost 0 bases and 3 bases, there was a span of 8 bases. CDR3 nucleotide sequence: TGCAGTGCTAGAGATCTCGGGGCTAATGAAAAACTGTTTTTT. Protein product: CSARDLGANEKLFF.

Notes on this clonotype: At one end, the junction sequence differs from germline, possibly due to a read error. V is TRBV4-2 and J is TRBJ1-6; no clear D gene. The CDR3 runs 18 residues. The germline gives CDR1 LGHNA, CDR2 YNFKEQ. The CDR3 reads CASSQWPDGPSINSPLHF. The DNA for the CDR3 is TGCGCCAGCAGCCAATGGCCCGACGGGCCCTCGATTAATTCACCCCTCCACTTT.

The chain links TRBV29-1 to TRBJ2-7, with 12 positions matching TRBD2. The CDR3 sequence is 14 residues long. J was trimmed by 7 bases and V by 7 bases; bases with no gene match: 11. CDR1 SQVTM and CDR2 ANQGSEA come from the germline V gene. CDR3 residues: CSAMTSGRSGEQYF. The CDR3 DNA reads as TGCAGCGCGATGACTAGCGGGAGATCGGGAGAGCAGTACTTC.

The chain joins TRBV28 to TRBJ2-7; 8 bases fit TRBD2. With V trimmed by 1 base and J by 7 bases, 12 bases remained unmatched. CDR1 is MDHEN and CDR2 is SYDVKM in the germline V gene. This CDR3 is built from 16 residues. CDR3 bases: TGTGCCAGCAGTTTATCTTCGGCGGGAGGCCAGTGGGAGCAGTACTTC. It is translated as CASSLSSAGGQWEQYF.

In its sample, this clonotype was seen a few times. The chain links TRBV27 to TRBJ1-2; 9 bases align to TRBD1. This CDR3 region has 15 residues. Germline CDR1 reads MNHEY; CDR2 reads SMNVEV (reference sequence). The junction had 9 bases not matched to a gene; V was cut back by 5 bases and J by 5 bases. The CDR3 bases are TGTGCCAGCAGTGGACATCCGGGACAGGGTTATGGCTACACCTTC. Residues: CASSGHPGQGYGYTF.

This clonotype showed up many times. V usage is TRBV18 and J usage is TRBJ2-7; D tentatively fits TRBD1 or TRBD2 (5 bases each). Germline V gives CDR1 KGHSH, CDR2 LQKENI. Trimming removed 6 bases from V and 3 bases from J, with 6 bases in between. This CDR3 spans 11 amino acids. The CDR3 reads CASSGDYEQYF. CDR3 in DNA: TGTGCCAGCTCGGGGGACTACGAGCAGTACTTC.

The chain's CDR3 is CASSMGTSGSDTQYF. For the CDR3, the DNA is TGTGCCAGTAGTATGGGGACTAGCGGATCAGATACGCAGTATTTT. The chain links TRBV19 to TRBJ2-3; TRBD2 matches 11 bases. Losses at the gene ends were 3 bases for V and 4 bases for J; bases not matched to a gene: 3. This CDR3 has 15 amino acids. Per the germline V gene, CDR1 is LNHDA and CDR2 is SQIVND (reference sequence). Based on the CDR3 plus reference TRBV19 and TRBJ2-3, the full variable domain is DGGITQSPKYLFRKEGQNVTLSCEQNLNHDAMYWYRQDPGQGLRLIYYSQIVNDFQKGDIAEGYSVSREKKESFPLTVTSAQKNPTAFYLCASSMGTSGSDTQYFGPGTRLTVL.

As regards this clonotype: One end of the junction does not line up with germline, which may come from a read error. Here the CDR3 DNA reads TGTGCCACCAGTGATTTGCGGGAAAGACTGTTTTTT. Encoded protein: CATSDLRERLFF. This sequence joins TRBV24-1 and TRBJ1-4; no reliable D call. The CDR3 has 12 amino acids. Germline values: CDR1 KGHDR, CDR2 SFDVKD.

This clonotype was counted only a few times. V usage is TRBV5-6 and J usage is TRBJ2-5, with 10 bases identical to TRBD1. CDR1 is SGHDT, CDR2 YYEEEE, per germline. The CDR3 runs 14 residues. The ends lost 4 bases at V and 4 bases at J; junction bases unmatched: 4. The CDR3 region is CASSARDRGETQYF. The CDR3 DNA reads TGTGCCAGCAGCGCCCGGGACAGGGGAGAGACCCAGTACTTC. Full variable domain (remainder filled in from reference TRBV5-6 and TRBJ2-5): DAGVTQSPTHLIKTRGQQVTLRCSPKSGHDTVSWYQQALGQGPQFIFQYYEEEERQRGNFPDRFSGHQFPNYSSELNVNALLLGDSALYLCASSARDRGETQYFGPGTRLLVL.

The chain joins TRBV5-6 to TRBJ2-7, with D hard to call. This CDR3 has 12 residues. The V and J ends lost 0 bases and 4 bases respectively, with 5 bases between them. Germline assignment: CDR1 SGHDT and CDR2 YYEEEE. CDR3: CASSLVGYEQYF. The CDR3 nucleotides read TGTGCCAGCAGCTTGGTCGGGTACGAGCAGTACTTC.

The chain couples TRBV12-3 or TRBV12-4 to TRBJ1-3; no clear D gene. The germline V and J ends were trimmed by 4 bases and 3 bases, with 7 bases remaining between them. This CDR3 has 13 amino acids. CDR3 protein: CASSSGVGNTIYF. As DNA, the CDR3 is TGTGCCAGCAGTTCGGGTGTTGGAAACACCATATATTTT.

This sequence joins TRBV7-2 and TRBJ2-7; 11 positions agree with TRBD2. Germline CDR1 reads SGHTA; CDR2 reads FQGNSA. J lost 0 bases, V lost 2 bases, and 12 bases had no gene match. This CDR3 spans 19 amino acids. CDR3 sequence reads: CASSLYWLAGGNISYEQYF. In DNA form, the CDR3 reads TGTGCCAGCAGCTTATACTGGCTAGCGGGGGGCAATATCTCCTACGAGCAGTACTTC.

The chain recombines TRBV7-2 with TRBJ2-1; D tentatively fits TRBD1 or TRBD2 (5 bases each). The germline V gene has CDR1 SGHTA and CDR2 FQGNSA. V was cut by 2 bases and J by 2 bases, with 10 bases left in between. The CDR3 is 15 residues long. Here the CDR3 reads CASSLPGTTYNEQFF. The CDR3 nucleotides are TGTGCCAGCAGCTTACCGGGGACCACCTACAATGAGCAGTTCTTC.

V is TRBV5-5 and J is TRBJ1-5; D is unresolved. Germline CDR1 SGHKS, CDR2 YYEKEE (reference sequence). V dropped 3 bases and J dropped 3 bases, with 16 bases sitting between them. This CDR3 spans 16 amino acids. The CDR3 DNA reads TGTGCCAGCAGCTCGACTCTGACACCTCTCAATCAGCCCCAGCATTTT. As protein: CASSSTLTPLNQPQHF.

Regarding this clonotype: With a much larger clone just one base away, this may be a read error. The rearrangement joins TRBV27 to TRBJ2-7; 8 bases fit TRBD1. From germline, CDR1 is MNHEY and CDR2 SMNVEV (reference sequence). The CDR3 totals 12 residues. The J segment lost 7 bases and the V segment lost 9 bases, leaving 8 bases of the junction unmatched. In DNA form, the CDR3 reads TGTGCCAGTTCGGCAGGGGGCGATGAGCAGTACTTC. Protein product: CASSAGGDEQYF.

This clonotype was counted only a few times. The chain employs TRBV13 and TRBJ1-2, with a possible D match to TRBD1 (5 bases). From germline, CDR1 is PRHDT and CDR2 FYEKMQ (reference sequence). The CDR3 length is 15 residues. Deletions cut 4 bases from V and 3 bases from J, with 15 bases between. The chain's CDR3 is CASSSNPDMYYGYTF. In DNA form, the CDR3 reads TGTGCCAGCAGCTCCAACCCGGACATGTACTATGGCTACACCTTC.

This clonotype was seen a few times. This chain uses TRBV6-2 or TRBV6-3 with TRBJ1-1; D gene uncertain. Looked up from germline, CDR1 is MNHEY and CDR2 is SVGEGT. The CDR3 is 15 residues long. V was shortened by 6 bases and J by 1 base, with 15 bases between the two germline ends. The CDR3 protein is CASSEADSPNTEAFF. For the CDR3, the DNA is TGTGCCAGCAGCGAAGCGGACTCCCCGAACACTGAAGCTTTCTTT.

There are a few counts of this clonotype. The chain recombines TRBV5-1 with TRBJ2-1; 11 bases agree with TRBD2. In germline, CDR1 is SGHRS, CDR2 YFSETQ. This CDR3 is built from 15 residues. J gave up 7 bases and V 0 bases, and 3 bases lay outside the gene matches. The CDR3 here is CASSLELAGDNEQFF. CDR3 bases: TGCGCCAGCAGCTTGGAACTAGCGGGGGATAATGAGCAGTTCTTC.

This clonotype came up a few times. The rearrangement uses TRBV12-3 or TRBV12-4 and TRBJ2-3; D gene ambiguous. V gave up 3 bases and J gave up 6 bases, with 7 bases separating them. This CDR3 spans 12 amino acids. The CDR3 spells CASSFAADTQYF. The CDR3 nucleotides are TGTGCCAGCAGTTTCGCCGCTGATACGCAGTATTTT.